This T cell receptor beta chain came from a study of blood T cell repertoires in COVID-19. Study-wide background: Acute and convalescent COVID-19 samples came from the United States, Italy and Spain. The cDNA or gDNA used as material had been derived from T cells, B-cell-depleted T cells, or PBMCs.

As originally analysed: Amplifying reference gene primers gave estimates of nucleated cell counts. Some clones are missing from TCRdb's copy, which holds only in-frame ones; the method was immunoSEQ multiplex PCR. V, J and clone size were drawn from that table, and D and trimming were deduced from the DNA. This sample carries under 300,000 clones, about 84% of them seen once, and the ten largest clones take 9% to 15%. This TCR was sampled from a man older than 75 with acute or convalescent COVID-19. The sequencing input was peripheral blood.

The CDR3, as DNA: TGTGCCAGCAGCTTGCGGACTAGCGGGACCTCCTACAATGAGCAGTTCTTC. This translates into CASSLRTSGTSYNEQFF. The chain couples TRBV5-6 to TRBJ2-1, with TRBD2 matching 12 bases. The length of the CDR3 is 17 residues. Per germline, CDR1 SGHDT and CDR2 YYEEEE. The V segment lost 1 base and the J segment 0 bases; nucleotides outside the gene matches: 2.